This T cell receptor (beta chain) was obtained from a study of T cells after yellow fever vaccination. Study background: When fractions had low cell numbers, they were prepared with SMART-Seq v4 Ultra Low Input.

Notes on the study in general: Weaker in magnitude, the secondary response showed a faster peak on day 5 versus 15.

This clonotype has a handful of counts. The target antigen is unknown. Germline V gene data show CDR1 as SQVTM and CDR2 as ANQGSEA. V lost 1 base and J lost 5; bases outside the gene matches: 5. The CDR3 is 17 residues long. TCRdb passed the 5' RACE reads through MiXCR, listing each CDR3 protein once. The sample gives about 300,000 distinct CDR3 sequences, 6.5% to 8.5% of which show up once; roughly a sixth is in the top ten. This specimen consisted of PBMCs, obtained roughly 45 days after the first yellow fever vaccination. The TCR originated in a man aged 18-30 years who received the YFV17D yellow fever vaccine. This chain links TRBV29-1 with TRBJ2-2; 15 bases fit TRBD2. CDR3 bases: TGCAGCGTTGAAGGGACTAGCGGGGGGGCCGGAACCGGGGAGCTGTTTTTT. This translates into CSVEGTSGGAGTGELFF.